The 18 T cell receptor beta chains given below trace back to one sample, sequenced in a study of blood T cell repertoires in COVID-19 (TCRdb year 2020). The library was generated by the immunoSEQ multiplex PCR assay. Entries here come from immuneACCESS through TCRdb and include only in-frame sequences with V and J called. Some clones fail to appear in such tables; in the studies checked, an unresolved V gene covers under half of the shortfall, and the cause of the remainder is unknown. Recorded for this sample are about 190,000 clones; 85% to 90% of them occurred a single time. The ten largest clonotypes hold around 25% of the sample. The specimen was PBMCs or T cells enriched from blood (not recorded which). Every receptor here comes from a middle-aged woman in a cohort exposed to, infected with or recovered from COVID-19 (not recorded which).

This clone was detected only once. The chain is built from TRBV20-1 and TRBJ1-2, with 9 nucleotides matching TRBD1. This CDR3 has 14 amino acids. Per the germline V gene, CDR1 is DFQATT and CDR2 is SNEGSKA (reference sequence). Trimming at V came to 3 bases and at J to 6 bases, leaving 8 bases not matched to a gene. CDR3 nucleotide sequence: TGCAGTGCTAGTAACGGACAGGGGAGGGATGGCTACACCTTC. Translated: CSASNGQGRDGYTF.

V gene TRBV11-3 combines with J gene TRBJ2-2; tentatively, D is TRBD2 (5 bases). The length of the CDR3 is 16 residues. Trimming took 2 bases from V and 7 from J, leaving 17 bases between them. The germline gives CDR1 SGHNT, CDR2 YENEEA. CDR3 nucleotide sequence: TGTGCCAGCAGCTTAAGTACGGGATTAAGGAGCGGGGAGCTGTTTTTT. Amino acid sequence: CASSLSTGLRSGELFF.

The chain links TRBV5-5 to TRBJ1-1; D call uncertain. The CDR3 has 14 amino acids. V gave up 6 bases and J gave up 1 base, with 13 bases separating them. Germline V gene sequence: CDR1 SGHKS, CDR2 YYEKEE (reference sequence). The CDR3 here is CASTLGSGNTEAFF. In DNA, the CDR3 is TGTGCCAGCACCCTTGGGTCAGGGAACACTGAAGCTTTCTTT.

Here the CDR3 DNA reads TGTGCCAGCAGCCCTGTTGTGGGACTAGCGGGGAGTGAGCAGTACTTC. Residues: CASSPVVGLAGSEQYF. This chain joins TRBV5-4 and TRBJ2-7; 13 bases match TRBD2. The CDR3 sequence is 16 residues long. Germline trimming cut 4 bases from V and 7 bases from J; bases unmatched to any gene: 11. Germline V CDR1 and CDR2: SGHNT, YYREEE (reference sequence). Complete variable domain (other parts from reference TRBV5-4 and TRBJ2-7): ETGVTQSPTHLIKTRGQQVTLRCSSQSGHNTVSWYQQALGQGPQFIFQYYREEENGRGNFPPRFSGLQFPNYSSELNVNALELDDSALYLCASSPVVGLAGSEQYFGPGTRLTVT.

The chain employs TRBV30 and TRBJ1-2; TRBD1 matches at 10 bases. The junction had 7 bases not matched to a gene; V was cut back by 5 bases and J by 4 bases. Germline loops: CDR1 GTSNPN, CDR2 SVGIG (reference sequence). The CDR3 runs 14 residues. The CDR3: CAWYRTGGSYGYTF. The CDR3 DNA reads as TGTGCCTGGTACCGGACAGGGGGGTCCTATGGCTACACCTTC.

V gene TRBV5-8 combines with J gene TRBJ2-7; D is uncertain. V dropped 2 bases and J dropped 6 bases, with 9 bases sitting between them. This CDR3 contains 12 residues. CDR1 and CDR2 (germline): SGHTS, YDEGEE. CDR3 residues: CASSFSPSEQYF. CDR3 in DNA: TGTGCCAGCAGCTTCTCCCCCTCCGAGCAGTACTTC.

CDR3 sequence (DNA): TGCAGCGTTCGGTACGGGGACTATGGCTACACCTTC. Encoded protein: CSVRYGDYGYTF. The rearrangement uses TRBV29-1 and TRBJ1-2, with D uncertain. Germline assignment: CDR1 SQVTM and CDR2 ANQGSEA. The CDR3 extends over 12 amino acids. The V gene lost 5 bases and the J gene lost 3 bases, with 10 bases spanning the gap.

The chain recombines TRBV14 with TRBJ1-1; 7 nucleotides agree with TRBD1. Trimming removed 5 bases from V and 5 bases from J; junction bases left unmatched: 11. The CDR3 spans 15 residues. CDR1 and CDR2 from the germline V gene are SGHDN and FVKESK. CDR3 region: CASSTFGQADTEAFF. DNA of the CDR3: TGTGCCAGCAGCACCTTCGGACAGGCAGATACTGAAGCTTTCTTT.

The V gene is TRBV21-1, the J gene TRBJ2-7; TRBD1 reflects the table's D call only, with no check against the DNA. TRBV21-1 is classified as a pseudogene. The CDR3 spans 14 residues. The CDR3 protein is CASSKQKLCNEQYF. The CDR3 DNA reads TGTGCCAGCAGCAAACAGAAGTTATGCAACGAGCAGTACTTC.

The chain carries TRBV10-2 and TRBJ2-2; D gene unclear. The CDR3 has 16 residues. From germline, CDR1 is WSHSY and CDR2 SAAADI. V lost 0 bases and J lost 0, with 8 bases in between. The chain's CDR3 is CASSESADSNTGELFF. In DNA form, the CDR3 reads TGCGCCAGCAGTGAGTCGGCAGATTCGAACACCGGGGAGCTGTTTTTT.

This clone was observed a single time. The chain has TRBV7-2 and TRBJ2-1, with TRBD2 identical over 12 bases. The trim removed 1 base at V and 10 bases at J, leaving 8 bases unmatched. Germline loops: CDR1 SGHTA, CDR2 FQGNSA. The CDR3 consists of 16 residues. For the CDR3, the DNA is TGTGCCAGCAGCTTAGTTGGGACTAGCGGGCTCGGGGAGCAGTTCTTC. Protein product: CASSLVGTSGLGEQFF.

The J gene is TRBJ2-7, the V gene TRBV7-9; D is possibly TRBD1 (6 bases). The CDR3 consists of 12 residues. With 5 bases removed from V and 5 bases from J, the gap between germline ends came to 10 bases. CDR1 SEHNR and CDR2 FQNEAQ come from the germline V gene (reference sequence). Here the CDR3 reads CASSLDRNEQYF. The CDR3 DNA is TGTGCCAGCAGCCTCGACAGGAACGAGCAGTACTTC. Variable domain in full (rest from reference TRBV7-9 and TRBJ2-7): DTGVSQNPRHKITKRGQNVTFRCDPISEHNRLYWYRQTLGQGPEFLTYFQNEAQLEKSRLLSDRFSAERPKGSFSTLEIQRTEQGDSAMYLCASSLDRNEQYFGPGTRLTVT.

This clone was observed a handful of times. V is TRBV7-6 and J is TRBJ2-7; 11 bases agree with TRBD2. Per germline, CDR1 SGHVS and CDR2 FNYEAQ. The CDR3 is 15 residues long. Trimming removed 6 bases from V and 1 base from J; junction bases left unmatched: 5. The DNA for the CDR3 is TGTGCCAGCAGTTCGACTAGCGGGACTTCCTACGAGCAGTACTTC. It yields the protein CASSSTSGTSYEQYF.

The genes are TRBV27 and TRBJ2-5; D is perhaps TRBD1 (6 bases). V lost 4 bases and J 9 bases, leaving 12 bases between the germline ends. The CDR3 is 12 amino acids. Germline CDR1 and CDR2: MNHEY and SMNVEV (reference sequence). CDR3 residues: CASSSGAGAQYF. CDR3 DNA sequence: TGTGCCAGCAGTTCAGGGGCCGGGGCCCAGTACTTC.

The CDR3 bases are TGTGCCAGCAGTCCGGACAGGGACACTGAAGCTTTCTTT. It codes for CASSPDRDTEAFF. The chain links TRBV12-3 or TRBV12-4 to TRBJ1-1; the match to TRBD1 covers 8 bases. This CDR3 has 13 residues. The V segment lost 5 bases and the J segment 3 bases; nucleotides outside the gene matches: 2.

The chain employs TRBV3-1 (or the pseudogene TRBV3-2) and TRBJ1-1, with TRBD1 as a possible D gene (6 bases). V shed 0 bases and J shed 1 base, with 12 bases lying between them. This CDR3 contains 16 residues. The germline gives CDR1 LGHDT, CDR2 YNNKEL (reference sequence). The CDR3 loop reads CASSQEGGAENTEAFF. DNA for the CDR3: TGTGCCAGCAGCCAAGAAGGGGGGGCGGAGAACACTGAAGCTTTCTTT.

The chain joins TRBV5-4 to TRBJ2-3, with D possibly being TRBD1 (6 bases). Germline V gives CDR1 SGHNT, CDR2 YYREEE (reference sequence). This CDR3 region has 15 residues. V dropped 1 base and J dropped 0 bases, with 9 bases sitting between them. In nucleotides, the CDR3 is TGTGCCAGCAGCTTGTCGGGACATAGCACAGATACGCAGTATTTT. Translation gives CASSLSGHSTDTQYF.

A note on this clone: The sample has other DNA sequences that encode this CDR3 too. The gene calls are TRBV5-1 and TRBJ2-1; 8 nucleotides line up with TRBD1. V was pared by 4 bases and J by 0 bases, with 6 bases of the junction left unmatched. CDR1 and CDR2 (germline): SGHRS, YFSETQ. The CDR3 sequence is 16 residues long. The CDR3 is CASSPGTGDSYNEQFF. In DNA, the CDR3 is TGCGCCAGCAGCCCGGGGACAGGTGACTCCTACAATGAGCAGTTCTTC.